Listed below are T cell receptor beta chains from one sample, sequenced in a study of shared clonotypes between healthy human individuals. Measured with immunoSEQ multiplex PCR; TCRdb has only the in-frame clones, and not every one. The sample has approximately 2.1 million clones; 85% to 95% are singletons. The specimen was naive CD4+ T cells from PBMCs. All receptors come from a man between 18 and 29 years old in good health. Some clones in this sample may be carry-over from other donors' samples. Each CDR3 is given with its conserved first and last residue. A D gene is named only where the DNA matches it firmly. Rows may omit the clone size; those that give it use once, few, many or a size class.

clone_size	v_call	j_call	cdr3_length	d_call	cdr3_nt	cdr3_aa
NA	TRBV4-3	TRBJ2-7	16	NA	TGCGCCAGCAGCCAAGGTTTGCCAGGGCAAGGTTACGAGCAGTACTTC	CASSQGLPGQGYEQYF
NA	TRBV9	TRBJ2-5	13	NA	TGTGCCAGCAGCGTAGCAGGTTCCGAGACCCAGTACTTC	CASSVAGSETQYF
few	TRBV30	TRBJ1-5	15	NA	TGTGCCTGGAGTGGTAAGCCCGAGCCGGGGCAGCCCCAGCATTTT	CAWSGKPEPGQPQHF
NA	TRBV5-1	TRBJ2-5	15	TRBD2	TGCGCCAGCAGCTTGGCTACTAGCGGGACGGAGACCCAGTACTTC	CASSLATSGTETQYF
NA	TRBV5-1	TRBJ2-1	19	TRBD2	TGCGCCAGCAGCCTAAGGATGACTTCGGGACTAGTGTCCTACAATGAGCAGTTCTTC	CASSLRMTSGLVSYNEQFF
NA	TRBV11-2	TRBJ1-2	17	TRBD1	TGTGCCAGCAGCTCGTTTAAATCTACAGGGGGGAGCTATGGCTACACCTTC	CASSSFKSTGGSYGYTF
NA	TRBV5-1	TRBJ2-1	14	TRBD2	TGCGCCAGCAGCGCTTCGGGAGGTTACAATGAGCAGTTCTTC	CASSASGGYNEQFF
NA	TRBV5-4	TRBJ2-1	15	NA	TGTGCCAGCAGCTTGTTTCAGGACAAATACAATGAGCAGTTCTTC	CASSLFQDKYNEQFF
NA	TRBV10-3	TRBJ2-7	14	TRBD1	TGTGCCATCAGTGGGGGACAGGGTTCGAACGAGCAGTACTTC	CAISGGQGSNEQYF
NA	TRBV6-4	TRBJ2-7	14	TRBD1	TGTGCCAGCAGGGGACAGGAAATCTCCTACGAGCAGTACTTC	CASRGQEISYEQYF
NA	TRBV2	TRBJ2-3	13	NA	TGTGCCAGCAATGGGCTGAGCACAGATACGCAGTATTTT	CASNGLSTDTQYF
NA	TRBV5-1	TRBJ2-1	15	NA	TGCGCCAGCAGCTTCGACTCCCAAACTTGGGTTGAGCAGTTCTTC	CASSFDSQTWVEQFF
NA	TRBV5-1	TRBJ2-7	13	TRBD2	TGCGCCAGCAGCTCCGGGACTAGCTACGAGCAGTACTTC	CASSSGTSYEQYF
NA	TRBV5-1	TRBJ2-1	15	TRBD1	TGCGCCAGCAGCTTGGGGGACAGGGAGTTGAATGAGCAGTTCTTC	CASSLGDRELNEQFF